This T cell receptor beta chain came from a study of T cells in Graves' hyperthyroidism and ophthalmopathy. Broader study findings: Most thyroid clonotypes with frequency above 0.001 were detected in blood.

Details on this clonotype: Its specificity is unknown.

Trimming left V 3 bases short and J 4 bases short, with 18 bases between. This CDR3 comprises 16 residues. Amplification targeted TCR beta CDR3 regions from RNA transcripts. An initial round of RT-PCR targeting the TCR CDR3 relied on the HTBI primer set. Each CDR3 protein gets one entry after TCRdb re-called the multiplex PCR reads with MiXCR. The data contain about 200,000 distinct CDR3 sequences, around a sixth of them seen just once; the ten biggest clones take up roughly 55%. Newly diagnosed hyperthyroidism, duration under 2 months, in patients aged 18 to 65. Diagnoses used clinical symptoms, serum thyroxine and TRAb, thyroid ultrasound and orbital computed tomography. An approximately 9.8 ml volume of fresh peripheral blood provided the PBMCs.

The sequencing input was blood. V is TRBV12-3 or TRBV12-4 and J is TRBJ1-2; D may be TRBD1 (5 bases). The clonotype originates from a woman between 45 and 65 years old with Graves' hyperthyroidism. The CDR3 is CASSLGQGFGSYGYTF. CDR3 coding DNA: TGTGCCAGCAGTTTGGGGCAGGGCTTTGGGTCCTATGGCTACACCTTC.